This record concerns one T cell receptor (beta chain) sequence. The sample originates from a study of blood T cell repertoires in COVID-19. As for the study in general: Sites across the United States, Italy and Spain contributed samples from acute and convalescent COVID-19.

Germline-derived CDR1 and CDR2 are SGHTA and FQGNSA. The CDR3 has 15 amino acids. Trimming took 1 base from V and 6 from J, leaving 15 bases between them. Using immunoSEQ multiplex PCR, the repertoire was profiled, and TCRdb retains in-frame clones only, with some absent. This repertoire shows under 150,000 clones, over 60% found once; its top ten account for 3% to 4.5%. Source material: peripheral blood. V gene TRBV7-2 combines with J gene TRBJ1-2; D not certain. The sequence came from a woman aged 80 or older with acute or convalescent COVID-19. The CDR3 DNA sequence: TGTGCCAGCAGCTTAGACGGAGGGAGTATAGATGGCTACACCTTC. Encoded protein: CASSLDGGSIDGYTF.